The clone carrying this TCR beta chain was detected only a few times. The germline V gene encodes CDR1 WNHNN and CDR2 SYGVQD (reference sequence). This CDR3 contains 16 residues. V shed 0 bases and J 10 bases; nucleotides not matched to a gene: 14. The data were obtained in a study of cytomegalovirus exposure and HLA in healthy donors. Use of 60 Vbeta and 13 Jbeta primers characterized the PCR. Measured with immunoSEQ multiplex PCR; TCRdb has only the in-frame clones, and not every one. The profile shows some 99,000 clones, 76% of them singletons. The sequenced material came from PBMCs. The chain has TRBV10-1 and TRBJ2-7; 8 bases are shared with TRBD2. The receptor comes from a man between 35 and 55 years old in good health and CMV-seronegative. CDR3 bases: TGCGCCAGCAGTGAGTCGCTGACGGGAGGGCCAGTAGGACAGTACTTC. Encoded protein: CASSESLTGGPVGQYF.